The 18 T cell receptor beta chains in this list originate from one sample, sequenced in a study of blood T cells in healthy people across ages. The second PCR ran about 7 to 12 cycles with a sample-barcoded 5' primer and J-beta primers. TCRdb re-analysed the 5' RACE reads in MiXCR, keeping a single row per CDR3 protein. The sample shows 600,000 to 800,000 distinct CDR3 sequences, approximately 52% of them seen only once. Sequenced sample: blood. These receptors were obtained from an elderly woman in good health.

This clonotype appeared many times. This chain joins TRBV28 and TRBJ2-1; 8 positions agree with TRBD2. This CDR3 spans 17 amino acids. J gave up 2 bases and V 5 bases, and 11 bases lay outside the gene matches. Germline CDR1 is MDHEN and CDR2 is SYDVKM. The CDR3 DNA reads TGTGCCAGCAGTGACCCTCGGGCGGGAGGCACCTACAATGAGCAGTTCTTC. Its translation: CASSDPRAGGTYNEQFF.

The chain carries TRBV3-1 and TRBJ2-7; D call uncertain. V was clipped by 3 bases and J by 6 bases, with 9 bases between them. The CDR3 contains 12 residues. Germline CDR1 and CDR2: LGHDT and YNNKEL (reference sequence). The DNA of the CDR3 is TGTGCCAGCAGCCACCTGACACTCGAGCAGTACTTC. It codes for CASSHLTLEQYF.

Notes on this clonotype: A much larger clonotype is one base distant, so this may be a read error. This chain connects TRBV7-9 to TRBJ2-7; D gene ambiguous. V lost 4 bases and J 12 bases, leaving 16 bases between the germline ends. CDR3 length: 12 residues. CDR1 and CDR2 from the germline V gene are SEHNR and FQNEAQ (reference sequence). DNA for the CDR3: TGTGCCAGCAGCTCTTTTACATGGGCCATGTACTTC. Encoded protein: CASSSFTWAMYF.

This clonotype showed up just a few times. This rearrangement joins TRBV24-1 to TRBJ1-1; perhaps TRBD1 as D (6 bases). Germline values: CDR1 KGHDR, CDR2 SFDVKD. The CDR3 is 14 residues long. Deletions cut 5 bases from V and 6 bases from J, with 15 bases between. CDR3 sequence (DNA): TGTGCCACCAGTGGGGTAGGGGGAGAGGCTGAAGCTTTCTTT. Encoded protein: CATSGVGGEAEAFF.

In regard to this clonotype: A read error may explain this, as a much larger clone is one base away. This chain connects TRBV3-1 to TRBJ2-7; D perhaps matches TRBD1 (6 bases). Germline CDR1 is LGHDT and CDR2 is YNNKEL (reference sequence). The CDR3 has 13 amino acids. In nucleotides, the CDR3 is TGTGCCAGCAGCCACTCAGGGGCCTACGAGCGGTACTTC. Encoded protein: CASSHSGAYERYF.

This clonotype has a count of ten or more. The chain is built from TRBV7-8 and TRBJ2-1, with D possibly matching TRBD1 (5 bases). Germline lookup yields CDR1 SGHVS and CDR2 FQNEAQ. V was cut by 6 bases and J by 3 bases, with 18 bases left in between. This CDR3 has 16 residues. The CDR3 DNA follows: TGTGCCAGCAGTTCCCCCAGGGCGGAAAACTACAATGAGCAGTTCTTC. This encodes CASSSPRAENYNEQFF. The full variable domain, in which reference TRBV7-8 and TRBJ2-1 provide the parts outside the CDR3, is GAGVSQSPRYKVAKRGQDVALRCDPISGHVSLFWYQQALGQGPEFLTYFQNEAQLDKSGLPSDRFFAERPEGSVSTLKIQRTQQEDSAVYLCASSSPRAENYNEQFFGPGTRLTVL.

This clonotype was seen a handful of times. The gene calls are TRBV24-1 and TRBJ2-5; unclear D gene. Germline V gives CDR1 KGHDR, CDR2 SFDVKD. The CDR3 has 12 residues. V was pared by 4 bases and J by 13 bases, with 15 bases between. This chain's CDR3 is CATSDLTLRRYF. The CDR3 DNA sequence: TGTGCCACCAGTGACCTGACGTTGCGGCGGTACTTC.

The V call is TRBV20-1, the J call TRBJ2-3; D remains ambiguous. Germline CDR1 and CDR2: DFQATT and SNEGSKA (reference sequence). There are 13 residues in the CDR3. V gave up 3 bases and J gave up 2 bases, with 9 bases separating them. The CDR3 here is CSARAPTTDTQYF. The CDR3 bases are TGCAGTGCTAGGGCACCTACCACAGATACGCAGTATTTT.

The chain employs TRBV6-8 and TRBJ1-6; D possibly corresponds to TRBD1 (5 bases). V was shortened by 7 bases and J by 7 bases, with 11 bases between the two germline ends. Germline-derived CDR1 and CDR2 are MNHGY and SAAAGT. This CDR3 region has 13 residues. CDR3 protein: CASNKTENSPLHF. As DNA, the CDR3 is TGTGCCAGCAACAAGACAGAGAATTCACCCCTCCACTTT.

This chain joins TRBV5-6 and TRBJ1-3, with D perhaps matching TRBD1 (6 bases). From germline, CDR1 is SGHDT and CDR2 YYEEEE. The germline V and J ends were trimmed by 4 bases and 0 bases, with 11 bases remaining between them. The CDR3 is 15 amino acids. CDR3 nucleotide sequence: TGTGCCAGCAGCCGGACAGTCAGCTCTGGAAACACCATATATTTT. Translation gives CASSRTVSSGNTIYF.

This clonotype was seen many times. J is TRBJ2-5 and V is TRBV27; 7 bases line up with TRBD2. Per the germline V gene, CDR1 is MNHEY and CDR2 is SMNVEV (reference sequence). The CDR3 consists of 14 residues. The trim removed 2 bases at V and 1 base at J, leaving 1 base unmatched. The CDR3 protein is CASSLLAAQETQYF. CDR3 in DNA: TGTGCCAGCAGTTTACTAGCGGCCCAAGAGACCCAGTACTTC.

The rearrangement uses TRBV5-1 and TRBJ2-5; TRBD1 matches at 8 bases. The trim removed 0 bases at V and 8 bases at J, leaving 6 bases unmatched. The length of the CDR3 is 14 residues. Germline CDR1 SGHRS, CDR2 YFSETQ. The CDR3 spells CASSLGQTGDTQYF. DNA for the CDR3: TGCGCCAGCAGCTTGGGACAGACAGGGGACACCCAGTACTTC.

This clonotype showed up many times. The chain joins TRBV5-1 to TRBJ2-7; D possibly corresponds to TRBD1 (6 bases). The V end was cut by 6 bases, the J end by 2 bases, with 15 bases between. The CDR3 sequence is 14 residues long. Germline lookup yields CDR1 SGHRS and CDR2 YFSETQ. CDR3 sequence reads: CASTLMGAAYEQYF. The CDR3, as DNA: TGCGCCAGCACCCTTATGGGGGCGGCCTACGAGCAGTACTTC. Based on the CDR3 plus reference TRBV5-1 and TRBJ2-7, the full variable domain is KAGVTQTPRYLIKTRGQQVTLSCSPISGHRSVSWYQQTPGQGLQFLFEYFSETQRNKGNFPGRFSGRQFSNSRSEMNVSTLELGDSALYLCASTLMGAAYEQYFGPGTRLTVT.

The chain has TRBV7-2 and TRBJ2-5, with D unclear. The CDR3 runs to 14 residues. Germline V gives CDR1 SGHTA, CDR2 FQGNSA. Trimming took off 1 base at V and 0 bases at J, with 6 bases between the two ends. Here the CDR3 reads CASSLVAYQETQYF. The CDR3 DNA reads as TGTGCCAGCAGCTTAGTTGCCTACCAAGAGACCCAGTACTTC.

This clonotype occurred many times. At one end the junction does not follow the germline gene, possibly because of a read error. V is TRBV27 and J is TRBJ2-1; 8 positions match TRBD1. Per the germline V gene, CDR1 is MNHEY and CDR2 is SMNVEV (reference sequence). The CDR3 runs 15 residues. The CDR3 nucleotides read TGTGCCAGCAGTTCCGACAGGGGACCCTACAATGAACAGTTCTTC. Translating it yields CASSSDRGPYNEQFF.

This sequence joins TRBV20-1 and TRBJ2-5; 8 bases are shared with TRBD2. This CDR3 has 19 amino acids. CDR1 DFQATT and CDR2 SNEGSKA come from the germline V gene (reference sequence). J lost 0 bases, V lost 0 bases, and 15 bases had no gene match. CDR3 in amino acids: CSARDRDSGTPWYQETQYF. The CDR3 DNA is TGCAGTGCTAGAGATCGAGATAGCGGGACCCCTTGGTACCAAGAGACCCAGTACTTC.

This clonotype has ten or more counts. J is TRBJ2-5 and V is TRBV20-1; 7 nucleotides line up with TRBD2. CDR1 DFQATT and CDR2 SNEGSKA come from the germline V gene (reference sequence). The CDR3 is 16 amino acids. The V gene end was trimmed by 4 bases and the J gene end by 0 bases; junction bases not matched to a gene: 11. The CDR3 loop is CSAKPFHAGDQETQYF. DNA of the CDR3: TGCAGTGCTAAACCGTTTCATGCGGGGGACCAAGAGACCCAGTACTTC.

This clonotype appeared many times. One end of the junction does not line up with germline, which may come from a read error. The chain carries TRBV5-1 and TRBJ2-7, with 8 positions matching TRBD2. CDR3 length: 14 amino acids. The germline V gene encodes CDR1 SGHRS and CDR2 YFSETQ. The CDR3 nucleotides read TGTGCCAGCAGCTCTGGGACTAGTTCCTACGAGCAGTACTTC. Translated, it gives CASSSGTSSYEQYF.